The clone carrying this T cell receptor beta chain was detected once. Method: immunoSEQ multiplex PCR; TCRdb's copy keeps in-frame clones and lacks some. The sample holds 350,000 to 450,000 clones; 90% to 95% are singletons and the top ten take more than 0.85%. This record comes from a study of blood T cell repertoires in COVID-19. Study-level information: Donors in the United States, Italy and Spain gave samples during acute or convalescent COVID-19.

Within the 2 weeks before study entry, each person in the exposed group met a COVID-19 case. CDR1 and CDR2 (germline): MNHEY, SVGAGI. CDR3 size: 16 residues. Unmatched junction bases numbered 11, after V lost 4 bases and J lost 3 bases. The rearrangement links TRBV6-5 to TRBJ1-2, with 7 bases that match TRBD1. The sequenced sample consisted of PBMCs or T cells enriched from blood (not recorded which). This TCR derives from a woman aged 40 to 50 who had been exposed to COVID-19. CDR3 in amino acids: CASSFDRALRDYGYTF. DNA of the CDR3: TGTGCCAGCAGTTTCGACAGGGCCTTACGGGACTATGGCTACACCTTC.